This T cell receptor beta chain was identified during a study of T cells in Graves' hyperthyroidism and ophthalmopathy. About this clonotype: Its antigen remains unknown.

Amplification of TCR beta CDR3 regions used RNA as the template. TCR CDR3 underwent first-round RT-PCR with the HTBI primer set. TCRdb analysed the multiplex PCR reads with MiXCR anew, one entry per CDR3 protein. The table lists roughly 250,000 distinct CDR3 sequences, around 15% of them singletons. Whole-study findings and limits: Most thyroid clonotypes that were expanded above 0.001 also turned up in blood.

This CDR3 contains 15 residues. V lost 4 bases to trimming and J lost 2 bases, with 11 bases between them. The germline V gene encodes CDR1 SGHVS and CDR2 FQNEAQ. The chain carries TRBV7-8 and TRBJ2-2; no clear D gene. This TCR came from a woman aged 18-29 years with Graves' ophthalmopathy. Sequenced sample: blood. This chain's CDR3 is CASSSSRINTGELFF. The DNA of the CDR3 is TGTGCCAGCAGCTCTAGTAGGATAAACACCGGGGAGCTGTTTTTT.